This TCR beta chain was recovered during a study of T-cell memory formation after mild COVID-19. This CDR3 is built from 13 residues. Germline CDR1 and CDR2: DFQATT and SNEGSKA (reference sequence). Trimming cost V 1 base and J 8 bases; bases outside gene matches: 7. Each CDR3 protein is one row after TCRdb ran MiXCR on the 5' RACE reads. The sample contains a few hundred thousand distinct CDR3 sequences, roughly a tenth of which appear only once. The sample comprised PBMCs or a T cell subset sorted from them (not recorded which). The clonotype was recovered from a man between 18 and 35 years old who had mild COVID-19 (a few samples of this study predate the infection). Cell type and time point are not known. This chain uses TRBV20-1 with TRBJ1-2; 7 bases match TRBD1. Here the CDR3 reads CSARVDREKGYTF. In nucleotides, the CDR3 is TGCAGTGCTAGAGTAGACAGGGAAAAAGGCTACACCTTC.